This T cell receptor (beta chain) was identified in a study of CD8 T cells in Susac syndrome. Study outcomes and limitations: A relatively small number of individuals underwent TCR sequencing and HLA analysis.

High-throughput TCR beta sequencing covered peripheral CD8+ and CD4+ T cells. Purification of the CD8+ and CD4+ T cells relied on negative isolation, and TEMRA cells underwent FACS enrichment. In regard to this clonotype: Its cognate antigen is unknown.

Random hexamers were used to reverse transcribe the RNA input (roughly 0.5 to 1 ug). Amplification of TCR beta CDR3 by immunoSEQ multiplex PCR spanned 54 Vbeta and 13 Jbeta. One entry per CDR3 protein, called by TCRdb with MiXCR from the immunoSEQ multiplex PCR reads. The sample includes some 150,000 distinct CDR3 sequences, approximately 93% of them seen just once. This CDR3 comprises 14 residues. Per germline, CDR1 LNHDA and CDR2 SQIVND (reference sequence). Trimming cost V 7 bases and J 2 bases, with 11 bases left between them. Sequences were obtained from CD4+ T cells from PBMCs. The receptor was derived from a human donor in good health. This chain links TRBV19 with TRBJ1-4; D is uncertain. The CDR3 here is CASKRLSTNEKLFF. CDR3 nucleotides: TGTGCCAGTAAGAGGTTATCGACTAATGAAAAACTGTTTTTT.